The count of the clone carrying this T cell receptor (beta chain) is one. Its specificity is not known. The assay was immunoSEQ multiplex PCR, and TCRdb's table has in-frame clones only and misses some. The table records approximately 7,000 clones, about 88% of them present only once. The data were obtained in a study of T cell clonotyping in hematopoietic cell transplantation. Findings and caveats of the study: Without cell sorting, CD4 versus CD8 contributions remain unresolved.

In germline, CDR1 is SGDLS, CDR2 YYNGEE. The CDR3 loop spans 15 amino acids. The V and J ends lost 3 bases and 5 bases respectively, with 17 bases between them. The origin of this receptor is a female patient between 50 and 59 years old who had an allogeneic stem cell transplant from an unrelated donor, so the T cells may come from the graft donor. Some clones in this sample may be carry-over from other donors' samples. Sequencing used PBMCs, obtained 30 days after allogeneic stem cell transplant. The rearrangement links TRBV9 to TRBJ1-1; a possible D gene is TRBD1 (5 bases). Here the CDR3 DNA reads TGTGCCAGCAGCGCCCAGGAGGGGATCGGAACTGAAGCTTTCTTT. It codes for CASSAQEGIGTEAFF. The variable domain in full, completed from reference TRBV9 and TRBJ1-1, reads DSGVTQTPKHLITATGQRVTLRCSPRSGDLSVYWYQQSLDQGLQFLIQYYNGEERAKGNILERFSAQQFPDLHSELNLSSLELGDSALYFCASSAQEGIGTEAFFGQGTRLTVV.